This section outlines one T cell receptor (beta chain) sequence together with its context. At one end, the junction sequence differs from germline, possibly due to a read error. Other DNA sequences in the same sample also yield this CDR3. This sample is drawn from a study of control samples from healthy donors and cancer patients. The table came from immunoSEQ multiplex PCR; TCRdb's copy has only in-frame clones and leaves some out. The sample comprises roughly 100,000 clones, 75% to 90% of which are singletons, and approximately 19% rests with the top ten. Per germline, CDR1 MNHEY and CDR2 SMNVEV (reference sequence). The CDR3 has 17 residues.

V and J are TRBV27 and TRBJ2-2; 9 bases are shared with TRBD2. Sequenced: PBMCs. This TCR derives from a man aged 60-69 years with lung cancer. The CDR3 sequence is CPTSSETRGGRTGELFF. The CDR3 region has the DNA TGCCCCACCAGTTCAGAAACGCGGGGGGGCCGGACCGGGGAGCTGTTTTTT.